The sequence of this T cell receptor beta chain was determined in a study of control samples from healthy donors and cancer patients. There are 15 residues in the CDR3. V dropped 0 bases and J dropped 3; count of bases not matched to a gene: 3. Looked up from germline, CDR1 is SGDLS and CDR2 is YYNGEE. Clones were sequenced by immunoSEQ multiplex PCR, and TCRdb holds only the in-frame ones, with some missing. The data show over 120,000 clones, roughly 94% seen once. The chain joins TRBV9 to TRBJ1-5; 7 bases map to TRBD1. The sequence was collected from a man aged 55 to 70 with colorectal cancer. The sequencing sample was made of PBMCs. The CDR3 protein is CASSVGGQYNQPQHF. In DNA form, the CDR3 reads TGTGCCAGCAGCGTAGGGGGACAGTACAATCAGCCCCAGCATTTT.